This T cell receptor beta chain was captured by sequencing in a study of T cells in Graves' hyperthyroidism and ophthalmopathy. Regarding this clonotype: Its antigen is as yet unknown.

Germline V gives CDR1 SGDLS, CDR2 YYNGEE. The V segment lost 0 bases and the J segment 4 bases; nucleotides outside the gene matches: 6. The CDR3 runs to 17 residues. The study's findings and limits: Within blood appeared most thyroid clonotypes that had expanded above 0.001.

TCR beta CDR3 regions were amplified from RNA transcripts. An initial round of RT-PCR targeting the TCR CDR3 relied on the HTBI primer set. Each CDR3 protein gets one entry after TCRdb re-called the multiplex PCR reads with MiXCR. The sample yields around 690,000 distinct CDR3 sequences, around 15% seen once. The specimen sequenced was blood. The receptor was isolated from a man aged 45-65 years with Graves' hyperthyroidism. The chain combines TRBV9 with TRBJ2-2; TRBD2 matches 10 bases. In DNA form, the CDR3 reads TGTGCCAGCAGCGTAGTCCCAGCGGGAGGGGCCACCGGGGAGCTGTTTTTT. Protein sequence: CASSVVPAGGATGELFF.